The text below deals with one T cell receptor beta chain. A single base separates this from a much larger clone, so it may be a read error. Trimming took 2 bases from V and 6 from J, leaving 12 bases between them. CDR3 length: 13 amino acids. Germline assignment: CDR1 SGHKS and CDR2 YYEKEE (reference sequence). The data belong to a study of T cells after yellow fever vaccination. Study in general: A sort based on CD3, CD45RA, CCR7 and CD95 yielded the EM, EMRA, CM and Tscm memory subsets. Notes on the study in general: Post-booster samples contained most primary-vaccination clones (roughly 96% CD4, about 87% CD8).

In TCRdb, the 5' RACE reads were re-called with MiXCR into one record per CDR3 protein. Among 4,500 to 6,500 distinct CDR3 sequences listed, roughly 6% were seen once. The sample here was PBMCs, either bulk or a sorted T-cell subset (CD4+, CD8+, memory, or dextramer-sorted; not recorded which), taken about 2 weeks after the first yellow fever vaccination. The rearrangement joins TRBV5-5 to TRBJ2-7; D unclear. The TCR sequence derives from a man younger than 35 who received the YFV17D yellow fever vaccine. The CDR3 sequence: CASSFGVPCEQYF. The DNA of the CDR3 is TGTGCCAGCAGCTTTGGGGTCCCCTGCGAGCAGTACTTC.